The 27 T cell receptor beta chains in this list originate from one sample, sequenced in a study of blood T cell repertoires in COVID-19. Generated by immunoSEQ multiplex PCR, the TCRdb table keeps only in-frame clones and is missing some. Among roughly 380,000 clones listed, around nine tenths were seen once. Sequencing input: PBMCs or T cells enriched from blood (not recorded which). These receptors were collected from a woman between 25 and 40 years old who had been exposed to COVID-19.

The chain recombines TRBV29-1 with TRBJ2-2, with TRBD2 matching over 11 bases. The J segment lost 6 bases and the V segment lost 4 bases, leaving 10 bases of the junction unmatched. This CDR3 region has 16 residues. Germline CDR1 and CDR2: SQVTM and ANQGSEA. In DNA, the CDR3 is TGCAGCGTTGGACTAGCGGGATCCCGGATGGCCGGGGAGCTGTTTTTT. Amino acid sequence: CSVGLAGSRMAGELFF.

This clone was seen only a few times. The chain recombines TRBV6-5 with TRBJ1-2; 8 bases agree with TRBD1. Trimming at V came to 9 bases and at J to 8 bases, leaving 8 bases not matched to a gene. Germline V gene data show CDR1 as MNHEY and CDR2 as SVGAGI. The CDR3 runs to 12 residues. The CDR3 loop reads CASRTGNFGYTF. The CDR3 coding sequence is TGTGCCAGTCGGACAGGGAATTTCGGCTACACCTTC.

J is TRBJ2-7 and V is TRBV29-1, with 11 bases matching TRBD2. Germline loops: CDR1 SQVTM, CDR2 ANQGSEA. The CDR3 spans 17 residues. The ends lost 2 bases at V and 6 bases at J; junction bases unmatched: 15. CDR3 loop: CSVERTSGSEPDREQYF. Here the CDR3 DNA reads TGCAGCGTTGAAAGAACTAGCGGGAGCGAACCGGATCGCGAGCAGTACTTC.

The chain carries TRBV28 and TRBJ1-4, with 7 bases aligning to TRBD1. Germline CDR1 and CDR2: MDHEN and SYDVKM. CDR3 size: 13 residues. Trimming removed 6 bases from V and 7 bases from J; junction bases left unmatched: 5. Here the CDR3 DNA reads TGTGCCAGCAGACGAGGGACAGCTGAAAAACTGTTTTTT. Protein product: CASRRGTAEKLFF.

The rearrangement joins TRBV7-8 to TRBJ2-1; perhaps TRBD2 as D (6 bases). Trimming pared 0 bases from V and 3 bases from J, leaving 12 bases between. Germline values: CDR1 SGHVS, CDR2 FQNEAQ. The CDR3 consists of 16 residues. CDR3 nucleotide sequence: TGTGCCAGCAGCTTAGCCGCGGGACCGAACTACAATGAGCAGTTCTTC. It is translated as CASSLAAGPNYNEQFF.

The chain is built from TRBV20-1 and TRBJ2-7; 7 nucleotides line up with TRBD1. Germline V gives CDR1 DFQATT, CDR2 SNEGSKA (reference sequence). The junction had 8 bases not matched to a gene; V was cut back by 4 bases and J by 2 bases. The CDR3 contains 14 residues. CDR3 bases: TGCAGTGCTAATGACAGGGAATCAGCCTACGAGCAGTACTTC. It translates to CSANDRESAYEQYF.

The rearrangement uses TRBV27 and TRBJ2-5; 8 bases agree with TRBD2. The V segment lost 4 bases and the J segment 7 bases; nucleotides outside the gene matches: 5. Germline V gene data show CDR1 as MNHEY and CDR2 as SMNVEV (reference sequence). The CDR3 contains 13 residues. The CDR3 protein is CASSSGLVRTQYF. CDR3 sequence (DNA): TGTGCCAGCAGTTCGGGACTAGTCAGGACCCAGTACTTC.

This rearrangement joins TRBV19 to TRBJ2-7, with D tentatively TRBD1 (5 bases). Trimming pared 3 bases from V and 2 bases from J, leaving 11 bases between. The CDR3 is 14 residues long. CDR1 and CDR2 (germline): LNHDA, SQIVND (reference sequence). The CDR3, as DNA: TGTGCCAGTAGTATTGCGGCAGGGACCTACGAGCAGTACTTC. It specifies CASSIAAGTYEQYF.

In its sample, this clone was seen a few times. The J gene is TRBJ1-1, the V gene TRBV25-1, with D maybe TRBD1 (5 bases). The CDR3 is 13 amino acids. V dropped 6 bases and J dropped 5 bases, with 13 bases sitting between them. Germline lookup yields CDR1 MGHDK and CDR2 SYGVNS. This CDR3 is CASSLGAGTEAFF. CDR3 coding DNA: TGTGCCAGCAGCCTAGGTGCAGGGACTGAAGCTTTCTTT.

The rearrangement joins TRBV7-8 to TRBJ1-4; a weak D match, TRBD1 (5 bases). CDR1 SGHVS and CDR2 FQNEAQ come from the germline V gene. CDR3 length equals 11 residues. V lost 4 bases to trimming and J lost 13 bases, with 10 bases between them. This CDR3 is CASSSSQGLFF. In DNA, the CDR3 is TGTGCCAGCAGCTCTTCTCAGGGACTGTTTTTT. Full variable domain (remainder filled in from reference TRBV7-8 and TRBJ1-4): GAGVSQSPRYKVAKRGQDVALRCDPISGHVSLFWYQQALGQGPEFLTYFQNEAQLDKSGLPSDRFFAERPEGSVSTLKIQRTQQEDSAVYLCASSSSQGLFFGSGTQLSVL.

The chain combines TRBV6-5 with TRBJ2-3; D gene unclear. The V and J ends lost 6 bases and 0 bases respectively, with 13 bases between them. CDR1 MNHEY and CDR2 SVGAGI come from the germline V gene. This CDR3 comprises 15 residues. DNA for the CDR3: TGTGCCAGCAGCCGAGAGAGTTCTAGCACAGATACGCAGTATTTT. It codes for CASSRESSSTDTQYF.

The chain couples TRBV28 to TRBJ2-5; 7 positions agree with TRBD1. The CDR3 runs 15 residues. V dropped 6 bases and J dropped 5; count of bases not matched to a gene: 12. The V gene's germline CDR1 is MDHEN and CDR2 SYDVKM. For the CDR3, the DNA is TGTGCCAGCAGCGCCCAAACACAGGGGTGGGAGACCCAGTACTTC. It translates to CASSAQTQGWETQYF.

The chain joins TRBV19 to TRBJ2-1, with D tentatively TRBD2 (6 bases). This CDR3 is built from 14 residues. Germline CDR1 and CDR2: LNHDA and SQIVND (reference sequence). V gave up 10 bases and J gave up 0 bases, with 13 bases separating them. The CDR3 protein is CATTYGSSYNEQFF. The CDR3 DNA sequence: TGTGCCACTACTTACGGGAGCTCCTACAATGAGCAGTTCTTC.

The DNA for the CDR3 is TGCGCCAGCAGCTTGGCCAGCGGGGACTACGAGCAGTACTTC. It specifies CASSLASGDYEQYF. The chain carries TRBV5-1 and TRBJ2-7, with 7 positions matching TRBD2. This CDR3 comprises 14 residues. The J segment lost 3 bases and the V segment lost 0 bases, leaving 3 bases of the junction unmatched. Per the germline V gene, CDR1 is SGHRS and CDR2 is YFSETQ.

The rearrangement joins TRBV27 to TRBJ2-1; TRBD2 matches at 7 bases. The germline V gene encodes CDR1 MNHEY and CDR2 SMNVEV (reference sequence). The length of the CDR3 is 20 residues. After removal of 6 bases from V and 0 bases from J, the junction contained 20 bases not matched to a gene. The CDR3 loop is CASSHAGLPKDSSSYNEQFF. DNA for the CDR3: TGTGCCAGCAGCCACGCGGGACTACCTAAAGACTCTAGCTCCTACAATGAGCAGTTCTTC.

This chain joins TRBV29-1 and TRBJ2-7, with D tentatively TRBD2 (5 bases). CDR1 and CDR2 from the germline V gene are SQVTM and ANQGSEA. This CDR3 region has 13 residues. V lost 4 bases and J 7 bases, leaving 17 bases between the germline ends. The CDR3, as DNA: TGCAGCGTTGGGGCTAGCAGAACTACTGAGCAGTACTTC. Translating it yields CSVGASRTTEQYF.

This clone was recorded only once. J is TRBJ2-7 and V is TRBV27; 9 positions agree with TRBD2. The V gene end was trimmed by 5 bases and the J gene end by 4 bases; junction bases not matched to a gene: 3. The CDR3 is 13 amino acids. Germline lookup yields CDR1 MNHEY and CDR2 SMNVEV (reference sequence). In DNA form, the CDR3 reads TGTGCCAGCAGTCCGGGACTAGCTTACGAGCAGTACTTC. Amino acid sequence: CASSPGLAYEQYF.

This CDR3 is CAGETGVFLDEQFF. The CDR3, as DNA: TGTGCCGGAGAGACAGGGGTATTTCTCGATGAGCAGTTCTTC. The chain is built from TRBV30 and TRBJ2-1, with 8 nucleotides matching TRBD1. V lost 8 bases and J lost 8; bases outside the gene matches: 14. This CDR3 contains 14 residues. Germline assignment: CDR1 GTSNPN and CDR2 SVGIG (reference sequence). The variable domain in full, completed from reference TRBV30 and TRBJ2-1, reads SQTIHQWPATLVQPVGSPLSLECTVEGTSNPNLYWYRQAAGRGLQLLFYSVGIGQISSEVPQNLSASRPQDRQFILSSKKLLLSDSGFYLCAGETGVFLDEQFFGPGTRLTVL.

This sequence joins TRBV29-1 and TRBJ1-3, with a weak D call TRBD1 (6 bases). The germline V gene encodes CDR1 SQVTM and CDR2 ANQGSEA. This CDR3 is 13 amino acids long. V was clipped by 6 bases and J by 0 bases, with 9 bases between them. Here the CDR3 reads CSVGQRSGNTIYF. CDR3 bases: TGCAGCGTCGGACAGCGCTCTGGAAACACCATATATTTT.

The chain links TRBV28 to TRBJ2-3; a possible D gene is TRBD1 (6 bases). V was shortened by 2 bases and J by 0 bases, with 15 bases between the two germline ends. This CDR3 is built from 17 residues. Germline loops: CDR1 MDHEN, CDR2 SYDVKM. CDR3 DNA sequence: TGTGCCAGCAGTTTAGGGGCAGGGGTTTTGAGCACAGATACGCAGTATTTT. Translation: CASSLGAGVLSTDTQYF.

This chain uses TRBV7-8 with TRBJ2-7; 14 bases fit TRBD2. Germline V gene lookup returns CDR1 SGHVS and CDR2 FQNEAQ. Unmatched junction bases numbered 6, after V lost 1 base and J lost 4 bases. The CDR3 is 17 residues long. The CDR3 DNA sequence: TGTGCCAGCAGCTTAGGGCCCCGACTAGCGGGAGGGTACGAGCAGTACTTC. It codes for CASSLGPRLAGGYEQYF.

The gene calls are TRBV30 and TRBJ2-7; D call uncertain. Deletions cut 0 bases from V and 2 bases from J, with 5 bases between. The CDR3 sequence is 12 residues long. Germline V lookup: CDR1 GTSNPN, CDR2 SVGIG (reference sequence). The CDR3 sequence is CAWSVLAYEQYF. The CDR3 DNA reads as TGTGCCTGGAGTGTACTTGCCTACGAGCAGTACTTC. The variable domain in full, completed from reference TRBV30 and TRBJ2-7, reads SQTIHQWPATLVQPVGSPLSLECTVEGTSNPNLYWYRQAAGRGLQLLFYSVGIGQISSEVPQNLSASRPQDRQFILSSKKLLLSDSGFYLCAWSVLAYEQYFGPGTRLTVT.

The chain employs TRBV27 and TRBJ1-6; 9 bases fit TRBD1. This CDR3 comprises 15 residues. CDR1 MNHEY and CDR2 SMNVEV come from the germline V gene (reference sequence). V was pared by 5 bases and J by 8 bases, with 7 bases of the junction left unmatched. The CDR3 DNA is TGTGCCAGCAGTCGAAAATGGGACAGGGATTCACCCCTCCACTTT. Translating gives CASSRKWDRDSPLHF.

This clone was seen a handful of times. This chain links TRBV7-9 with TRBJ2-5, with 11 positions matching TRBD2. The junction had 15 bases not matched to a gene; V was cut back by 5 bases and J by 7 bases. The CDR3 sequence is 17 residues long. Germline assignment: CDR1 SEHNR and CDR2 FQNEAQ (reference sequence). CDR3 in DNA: TGTGCCAGCAGCCCAGGACTAGCGGGCGATTCAAGAGGGACCCAGTACTTC. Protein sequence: CASSPGLAGDSRGTQYF.

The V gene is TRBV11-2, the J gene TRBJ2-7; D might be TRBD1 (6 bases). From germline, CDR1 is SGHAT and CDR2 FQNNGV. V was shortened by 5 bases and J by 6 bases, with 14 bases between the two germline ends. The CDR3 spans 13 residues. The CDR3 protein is CASSPTGKGEQYF. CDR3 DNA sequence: TGTGCCAGCAGCCCAACAGGGAAGGGCGAGCAGTACTTC. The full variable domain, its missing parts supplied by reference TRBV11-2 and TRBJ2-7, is EAGVAQSPRYKIIEKRQSVAFWCNPISGHATLYWYQQILGQGPKLLIQFQNNGVVDDSQLPKDRFSAERLKGVDSTLKIQPAKLEDSAVYLCASSPTGKGEQYFGPGTRLTVT.

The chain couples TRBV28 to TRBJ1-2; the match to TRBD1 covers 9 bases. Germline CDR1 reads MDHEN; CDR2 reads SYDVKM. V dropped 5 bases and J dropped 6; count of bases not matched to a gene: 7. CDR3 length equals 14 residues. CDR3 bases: TGTGCCAGCAGTCTGTCCGGGACAGGGAATGGCTACACCTTC. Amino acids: CASSLSGTGNGYTF.

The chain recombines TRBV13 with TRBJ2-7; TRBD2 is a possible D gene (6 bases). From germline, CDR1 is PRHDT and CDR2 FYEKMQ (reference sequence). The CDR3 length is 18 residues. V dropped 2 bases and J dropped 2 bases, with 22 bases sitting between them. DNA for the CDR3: TGTGCCAGCAGCTTACGACCTCGGGGCACCGGGGGTCCCTACGAGCAGTACTTC. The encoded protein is CASSLRPRGTGGPYEQYF.